Following are 21 T cell receptor beta chains from one sample sequenced in a study of blood T cell repertoires in COVID-19. Sequencing was performed with immunoSEQ multiplex PCR; in TCRdb, only in-frame clones are kept and a portion is missing. The sample has approximately 59,000 clones, about 81% seen once. Sequenced sample: peripheral blood. These receptors came from a man in his fifties or sixties with COVID-19, enrolled during active disease.

The CDR3, as DNA: TGTGCCAGCAGCGGAACAGGGTTGGGCACTGAAGCTTTCTTT. Encoded protein: CASSGTGLGTEAFF. The V gene is TRBV6-6, the J gene TRBJ1-1, with a possible D match to TRBD1 (6 bases). CDR3 length: 14 residues. Germline V gives CDR1 MNHNY, CDR2 SVGAGI (reference sequence). The germline V and J ends were trimmed by 6 bases and 4 bases, with 15 bases remaining between them.

This clone was seen just once. V gene TRBV29-1 combines with J gene TRBJ2-7; TRBD1 matches 7 bases. J gave up 3 bases and V 6 bases, and 14 bases lay outside the gene matches. The CDR3 length is 15 residues. The V gene's germline CDR1 is SQVTM and CDR2 ANQGSEA. CDR3: CSVATGFSPNYEQYF. The CDR3 nucleotides are TGCAGCGTGGCGACAGGGTTTTCCCCCAACTACGAGCAGTACTTC.

The V and J genes are TRBV19 and TRBJ1-5; D may be TRBD1 (5 bases). CDR3 length: 13 amino acids. Looked up from germline, CDR1 is LNHDA and CDR2 is SQIVND (reference sequence). V was pared by 0 bases and J by 7 bases, with 7 bases between. CDR3 region: CASSIEGQQPQHF. CDR3 nucleotide sequence: TGTGCCAGTAGTATAGAGGGGCAGCAGCCCCAGCATTTT. Drawing the rest from reference TRBV19 and TRBJ1-5, the complete variable domain is DGGITQSPKYLFRKEGQNVTLSCEQNLNHDAMYWYRQDPGQGLRLIYYSQIVNDFQKGDIAEGYSVSREKKESFPLTVTSAQKNPTAFYLCASSIEGQQPQHFGDGTRLSIL.

V gene TRBV9 combines with J gene TRBJ2-7; 8 bases align to TRBD1. V trimming: 3 bases; J trimming: 3 bases; junction bases outside the gene matches: 5. The CDR3 loop spans 14 amino acids. CDR1 is SGDLS and CDR2 is YYNGEE in the germline V gene. The CDR3 sequence: CASSAGDRYYEQYF. CDR3 nucleotides: TGTGCCAGCAGCGCAGGGGACAGGTACTACGAGCAGTACTTC. Drawing the rest from reference TRBV9 and TRBJ2-7, the complete variable domain is DSGVTQTPKHLITATGQRVTLRCSPRSGDLSVYWYQQSLDQGLQFLIQYYNGEERAKGNILERFSAQQFPDLHSELNLSSLELGDSALYFCASSAGDRYYEQYFGPGTRLTVT.

DNA of the CDR3: TGTGCCAGCAGCTTAGCGGCTAGCGGGGCCCTATACGAGCAGTACTTC. This translates into CASSLAASGALYEQYF. This chain connects TRBV7-2 to TRBJ2-7, with TRBD2 identical over 9 bases. The CDR3 length is 16 residues. Germline CDR1 and CDR2: SGHTA and FQGNSA. Trimming cost V 0 bases and J 4 bases; bases outside gene matches: 7.

This clone has a handful of counts. The genes are TRBV19 and TRBJ1-5; 12 bases are shared with TRBD1. From germline, CDR1 is LNHDA and CDR2 SQIVND (reference sequence). After removal of 1 base from V and 6 bases from J, the junction contained 10 bases not matched to a gene. The CDR3 totals 18 residues. The CDR3 here is CASSIAPGTGGMIQPQHF. CDR3 DNA: TGTGCCAGTAGTATAGCTCCTGGGACAGGGGGCATGATTCAGCCCCAGCATTTT. Full variable domain (missing parts from reference TRBV19 and TRBJ1-5): DGGITQSPKYLFRKEGQNVTLSCEQNLNHDAMYWYRQDPGQGLRLIYYSQIVNDFQKGDIAEGYSVSREKKESFPLTVTSAQKNPTAFYLCASSIAPGTGGMIQPQHFGDGTRLSIL.

This clone was seen a handful of times. The chain links TRBV11-3 to TRBJ1-1; D is unclear. The germline gives CDR1 SGHNT, CDR2 YENEEA. This CDR3 region has 11 residues. V was cut by 2 bases and J by 10 bases, with 8 bases left in between. CDR3 loop: CASSLQERAFF. DNA for the CDR3: TGTGCCAGCAGCTTACAGGAACGAGCTTTCTTT.

The V call is TRBV9, the J call TRBJ2-2; 11 positions match TRBD2. The CDR3 length is 17 residues. CDR1 is SGDLS, CDR2 YYNGEE, per germline. V shed 7 bases, J shed 1 base, and the junction held 9 bases outside the gene matches. The CDR3 is CASGHTSGGLNTGELFF. In nucleotides, the CDR3 is TGTGCCAGCGGCCACACTAGCGGGGGTCTGAACACCGGGGAGCTGTTTTTT.

This chain connects TRBV7-9 to TRBJ1-1; TRBD1 matches at 9 bases. CDR1 and CDR2 from the germline V gene are SEHNR and FQNEAQ (reference sequence). CDR3 length equals 16 residues. Unmatched junction bases numbered 6, after V lost 2 bases and J lost 2 bases. The CDR3 loop is CASSLTGQGPNTEAFF. The DNA for the CDR3 is TGTGCCAGCAGCTTAACTGGACAGGGGCCTAACACTGAAGCTTTCTTT.

The chain couples TRBV11-2 to TRBJ1-5; 8 nucleotides agree with TRBD1. The CDR3 is made up of 15 amino acids. V lost 1 base and J lost 3; bases outside the gene matches: 2. Germline V lookup: CDR1 SGHAT, CDR2 FQNNGV. The CDR3 DNA reads TGTGCCAGCAGCTTAGCGACAGGGGTCAATCAGCCCCAGCATTTT. Amino acid sequence: CASSLATGVNQPQHF. Looking up the rest from reference TRBV11-2 and TRBJ1-5 gives the full variable domain: EAGVAQSPRYKIIEKRQSVAFWCNPISGHATLYWYQQILGQGPKLLIQFQNNGVVDDSQLPKDRFSAERLKGVDSTLKIQPAKLEDSAVYLCASSLATGVNQPQHFGDGTRLSIL.

The chain recombines TRBV4-2 with TRBJ1-1; no clear D gene. V lost 0 bases and J lost 6, with 17 bases in between. CDR3 length equals 16 residues. In germline, CDR1 is LGHNA, CDR2 YNFKEQ. The CDR3 protein is CASSQDGRAARAEAFF. The CDR3 DNA sequence: TGTGCCAGCAGCCAAGACGGGAGGGCTGCCCGGGCTGAAGCTTTCTTT.

A few counts support this clone. This chain uses TRBV3-1 (or the pseudogene TRBV3-2) with TRBJ1-6, with a tentative D call TRBD1 (5 bases). The CDR3 length is 15 residues. Germline assignment: CDR1 LGHDT and CDR2 YNNKEL (reference sequence). Trimming took 2 bases from V and 3 from J, leaving 8 bases between them. The CDR3 protein is CASSQSTVYNSPLHF. The DNA for the CDR3 is TGTGCCAGCAGCCAATCGACAGTCTATAATTCACCCCTCCACTTT.

In its sample, this clone was seen once. The chain recombines TRBV6-6 with TRBJ2-3; D perhaps matches TRBD2 (6 bases). The germline V gene encodes CDR1 MNHNY and CDR2 SVGAGI (reference sequence). This CDR3 contains 12 residues. Trimming stripped 6 bases from V and 9 bases from J, with 13 bases between. CDR3 loop: CASSRRLDTQYF. CDR3 bases: TGTGCCAGCAGCCGAAGACTAGACACGCAGTATTTT.

The V and J genes are TRBV18 and TRBJ2-7; 14 bases map to TRBD2. Trimming took 6 bases from V and 5 from J; bases not matched to a gene: 18. The CDR3 extends over 19 amino acids. In germline, CDR1 is KGHSH, CDR2 LQKENI. CDR3 residues: CASSRGTSGGLQNQNEQYF. CDR3 coding DNA: TGTGCCAGCTCTCGTGGGACTAGCGGGGGTCTTCAGAACCAGAACGAGCAGTACTTC.

The V gene is TRBV7-9, the J gene TRBJ2-3; a possible D gene is TRBD2 (5 bases). CDR1 SEHNR and CDR2 FQNEAQ come from the germline V gene (reference sequence). V shed 4 bases and J shed 4 bases, with 15 bases lying between them. The CDR3 length is 15 residues. This CDR3 reads CASSSDLRVADTQYF. CDR3 coding DNA: TGTGCCAGCAGCTCGGACCTGAGGGTGGCAGATACGCAGTATTTT. The variable domain in full, completed from reference TRBV7-9 and TRBJ2-3, reads DTGVSQNPRHKITKRGQNVTFRCDPISEHNRLYWYRQTLGQGPEFLTYFQNEAQLEKSRLLSDRFSAERPKGSFSTLEIQRTEQGDSAMYLCASSSDLRVADTQYFGPGTRLTVL.

In the case of this clone: At the DNA level, this CDR3 is encoded by other sequences in the same sample as well. The chain links TRBV2 to TRBJ2-3; D possibly corresponds to TRBD1 (7 bases). Per germline, CDR1 SNHLY and CDR2 FYNNEI. V lost 3 bases to trimming and J lost 3 bases, with 10 bases between them. The CDR3 totals 14 residues. The chain's CDR3 is CASSDRGRTDTQYF. CDR3 nucleotide sequence: TGTGCCAGCAGTGACAGGGGGAGGACAGATACGCAGTATTTT.

The chain has TRBV7-9 and TRBJ2-1, with D tentatively TRBD1 (6 bases). The length of the CDR3 is 12 residues. Germline CDR1 is SEHNR and CDR2 is FQNEAQ (reference sequence). V was clipped by 6 bases and J by 7 bases, with 10 bases between them. The CDR3 DNA follows: TGTGCCAGCAGATCCACAGGGAATGAGCAGTTCTTC. Translation gives CASRSTGNEQFF.

This rearrangement joins TRBV2 to TRBJ2-3, with TRBD2 matching over 9 bases. Germline trimming cut 4 bases from V and 2 bases from J; bases unmatched to any gene: 7. Germline CDR1 reads SNHLY; CDR2 reads FYNNEI. The CDR3 loop spans 16 amino acids. The CDR3 sequence is CASSGIAGDLTDTQYF. The CDR3 DNA reads as TGTGCCAGCAGTGGTATAGCGGGGGATCTCACAGATACGCAGTATTTT.

CDR3 protein: CASSQVLRVDTQYF. The CDR3 region has the DNA TGCGCCAGCAGCCAAGTCCTCAGGGTAGATACGCAGTATTTT. The chain recombines TRBV4-1 with TRBJ2-3, with D perhaps matching TRBD1 (5 bases). The V end was cut by 1 base, the J end by 5 bases, with 10 bases between. This CDR3 comprises 14 residues. The germline V gene encodes CDR1 MGHRA and CDR2 YSYEKL.

This rearrangement joins TRBV5-5 to TRBJ2-7; the D gene is possibly TRBD2 (5 bases). Per germline, CDR1 SGHKS and CDR2 YYEKEE (reference sequence). Trimming stripped 1 base from V and 0 bases from J, with 11 bases between. This CDR3 has 15 amino acids. The CDR3 DNA is TGTGCCAGCAGCTTGACGGGGTTTAGCTCCTACGAGCAGTACTTC. This sequence encodes CASSLTGFSSYEQYF.

V and J are TRBV11-2 and TRBJ1-3; TRBD1 aligns across 9 bases. The CDR3 is 15 residues long. CDR1 and CDR2 (germline): SGHAT, FQNNGV. V shed 6 bases, J shed 2 bases, and the junction held 5 bases outside the gene matches. The CDR3 spells CASRSTGGTGNTIYF. The CDR3 bases are TGTGCCAGCAGATCGACAGGGGGAACTGGAAACACCATATATTTT. The full variable domain, its missing parts supplied by reference TRBV11-2 and TRBJ1-3, is EAGVAQSPRYKIIEKRQSVAFWCNPISGHATLYWYQQILGQGPKLLIQFQNNGVVDDSQLPKDRFSAERLKGVDSTLKIQPAKLEDSAVYLCASRSTGGTGNTIYFGEGSWLTVV.